These T cell receptor beta chains were read from a single sample in a study of shared clonotypes between healthy human individuals. The table came from immunoSEQ multiplex PCR; TCRdb's copy has only in-frame clones and leaves some out. This sample yields approximately 2,000,000 clones, of which around 93% are seen a single time; around 1.7% belongs to the top ten. Input material: naive CD8+ T cells from PBMCs. The receptors were sampled from a man aged 18 to 29 in good health. Some clones in this sample may be carry-over from other donors' samples. Each CDR3 is given without its conserved first and last residue. The D gene is left open where the match is weak. A row's size may be missing; if present it is once, few, many or a size class.

.,.,TRBV11-2,ASSLAPSGNTIY
.,.,TRBV6-5,ASSYGSNEQF
.,.,TRBV19,ASSIWGGSNQPQH
.,.,TRBV19,ASSPGILGELF
TRBD1,.,TRBV11-2,ASSFVPTGAVYGYT
.,.,TRBV5-1,ASSLPTGLVAGANVLT
.,once,TRBV19,ASRAGTGELF
TRBD2,once,TRBV4-1,ASSQIGTSAADTQY
TRBD2,.,TRBV11-3,ASSPRLAANAEQF
.,.,TRBV19,ASSIIRGSGELF
.,.,TRBV7-9,ATGRTVDTQY